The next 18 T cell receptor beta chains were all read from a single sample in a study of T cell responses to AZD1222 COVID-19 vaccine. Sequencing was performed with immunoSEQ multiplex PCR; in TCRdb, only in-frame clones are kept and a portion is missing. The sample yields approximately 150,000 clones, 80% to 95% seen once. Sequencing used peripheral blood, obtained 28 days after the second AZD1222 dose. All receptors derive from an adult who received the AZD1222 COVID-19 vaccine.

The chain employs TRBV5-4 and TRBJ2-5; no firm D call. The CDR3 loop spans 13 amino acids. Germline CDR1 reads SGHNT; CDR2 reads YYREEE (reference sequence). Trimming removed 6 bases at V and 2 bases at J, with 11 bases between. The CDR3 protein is CASTYGGQETQYF. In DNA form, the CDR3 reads TGTGCCAGCACCTACGGCGGACAAGAGACCCAGTACTTC.

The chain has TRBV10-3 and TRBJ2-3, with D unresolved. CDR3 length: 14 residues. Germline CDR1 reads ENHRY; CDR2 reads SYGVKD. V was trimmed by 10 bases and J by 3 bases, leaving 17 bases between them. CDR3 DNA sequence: TGTGCCACCCACATGCAGGCAGAGACAGATACGCAGTATTTT. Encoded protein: CATHMQAETDTQYF.

The CDR3 loop reads CASGRQGSNQPQHF. The CDR3 region has the DNA TGTGCCAGCGGCCGACAGGGGAGCAATCAGCCCCAGCATTTT. This chain connects TRBV2 to TRBJ1-5; 8 positions match TRBD1. The V segment lost 8 bases and the J segment 1 base; nucleotides outside the gene matches: 4. The CDR3 consists of 14 residues. Germline V gives CDR1 SNHLY, CDR2 FYNNEI.

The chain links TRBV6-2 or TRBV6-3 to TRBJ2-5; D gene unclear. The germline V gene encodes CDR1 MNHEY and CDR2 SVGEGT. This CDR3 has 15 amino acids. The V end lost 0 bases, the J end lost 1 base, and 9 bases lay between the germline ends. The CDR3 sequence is CASSYSRRSQETQYF. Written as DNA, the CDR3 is TGTGCCAGCAGTTACTCGAGACGGTCCCAAGAGACCCAGTACTTC.

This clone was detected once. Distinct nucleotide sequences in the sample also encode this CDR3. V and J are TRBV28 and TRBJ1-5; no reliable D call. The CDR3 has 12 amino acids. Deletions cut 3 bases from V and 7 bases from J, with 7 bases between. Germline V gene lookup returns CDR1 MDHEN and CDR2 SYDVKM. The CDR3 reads CASSLVDQPQHF. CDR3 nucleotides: TGTGCCAGCAGTTTGGTAGACCAGCCCCAGCATTTT. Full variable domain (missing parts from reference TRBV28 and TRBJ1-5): DVKVTQSSRYLVKRTGEKVFLECVQDMDHENMFWYRQDPGLGLRLIYFSYDVKMKEKGDIPEGYSVSREKKERFSLILESASTNQTSMYLCASSLVDQPQHFGDGTRLSIL.

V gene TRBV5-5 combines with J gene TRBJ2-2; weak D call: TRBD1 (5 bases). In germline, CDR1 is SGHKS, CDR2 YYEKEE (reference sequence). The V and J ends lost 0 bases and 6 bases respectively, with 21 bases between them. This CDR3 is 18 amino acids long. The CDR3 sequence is CASSLEIVDRGISGELFF. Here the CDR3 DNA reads TGTGCCAGCAGCTTGGAGATCGTGGATAGGGGCATCTCCGGGGAGCTGTTTTTT.

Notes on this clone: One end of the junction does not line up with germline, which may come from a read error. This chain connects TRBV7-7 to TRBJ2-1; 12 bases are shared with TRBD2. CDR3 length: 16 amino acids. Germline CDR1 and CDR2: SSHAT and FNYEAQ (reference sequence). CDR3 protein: CASSLGLAGGPGEQFF. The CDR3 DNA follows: TGTGCTAGCAGCTTAGGCCTAGCGGGGGGGCCGGGTGAGCAGTTCTTC.

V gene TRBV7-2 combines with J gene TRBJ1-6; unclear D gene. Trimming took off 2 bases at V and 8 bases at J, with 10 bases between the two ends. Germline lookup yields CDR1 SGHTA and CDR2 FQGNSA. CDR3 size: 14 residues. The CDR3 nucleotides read TGTGCCAGCAGCTTAAGCGGAAGATATTCACCCCTCCACTTT. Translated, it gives CASSLSGRYSPLHF.

This chain's CDR3 is CASRVRGTADQPQHF. In DNA, the CDR3 is TGTGCCAGCAGGGTACGGGGAACGGCCGATCAGCCCCAGCATTTT. The genes are TRBV27 and TRBJ1-5; D is undetermined. The CDR3 consists of 15 residues. The germline V gene encodes CDR1 MNHEY and CDR2 SMNVEV (reference sequence). V was clipped by 6 bases and J by 5 bases, with 17 bases between them.

CDR3 coding DNA: TGCAGCGCGAAGGGGGACAGTAATCAGCCCCAGCATTTT. Protein: CSAKGDSNQPQHF. This chain joins TRBV29-1 and TRBJ1-5; 7 bases match TRBD1. V gave up 7 bases and J gave up 4 bases; unmatched junction bases: 7. CDR1 SQVTM and CDR2 ANQGSEA come from the germline V gene. CDR3 length: 13 residues. The entire variable domain, with the rest obtained from reference TRBV29-1 and TRBJ1-5, is as follows: SAVISQKPSRDICQRGTSLTIQCQVDSQVTMMFWYRQQPGQSLTLIATANQGSEATYESGFVIDKFPISRPNLTFSTLTVSNMSPEDSSIYLCSAKGDSNQPQHFGDGTRLSIL.

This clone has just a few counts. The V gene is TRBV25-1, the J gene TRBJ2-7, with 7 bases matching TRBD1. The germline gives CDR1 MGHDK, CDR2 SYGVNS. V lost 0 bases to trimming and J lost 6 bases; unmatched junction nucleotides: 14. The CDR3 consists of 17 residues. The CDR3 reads CASSEYLGSNSGGEQYF. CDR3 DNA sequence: TGTGCCAGCAGTGAATATCTAGGATCTAATTCAGGGGGCGAGCAGTACTTC.

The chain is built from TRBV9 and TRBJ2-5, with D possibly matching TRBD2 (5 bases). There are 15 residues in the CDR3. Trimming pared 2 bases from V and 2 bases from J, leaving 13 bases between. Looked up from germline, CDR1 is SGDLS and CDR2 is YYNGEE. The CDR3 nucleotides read TGTGCCAGCAGCGTCTTTGCCCGGGGACAAGAGACCCAGTACTTC. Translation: CASSVFARGQETQYF.

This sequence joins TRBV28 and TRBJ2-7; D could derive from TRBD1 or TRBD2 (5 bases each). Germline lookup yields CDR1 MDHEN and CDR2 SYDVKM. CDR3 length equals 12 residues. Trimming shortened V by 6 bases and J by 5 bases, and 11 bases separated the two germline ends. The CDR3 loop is CASRPGRNEQYF. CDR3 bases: TGTGCCAGCAGACCGGGGCGGAACGAGCAGTACTTC.

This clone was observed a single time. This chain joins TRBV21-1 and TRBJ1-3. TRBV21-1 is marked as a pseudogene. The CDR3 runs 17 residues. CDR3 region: CASNPTAGTDSGNTIYF. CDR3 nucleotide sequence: TGTGCCAGCAATCCTACCGCGGGAACAGACTCTGGAAACACCATATATTTT.

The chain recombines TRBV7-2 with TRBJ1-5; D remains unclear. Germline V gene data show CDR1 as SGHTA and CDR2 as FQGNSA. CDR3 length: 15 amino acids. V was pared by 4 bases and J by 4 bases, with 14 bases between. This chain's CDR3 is CASSSGGRQNQPQHF. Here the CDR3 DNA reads TGTGCCAGCAGCTCCGGAGGCAGGCAGAATCAGCCCCAGCATTTT.

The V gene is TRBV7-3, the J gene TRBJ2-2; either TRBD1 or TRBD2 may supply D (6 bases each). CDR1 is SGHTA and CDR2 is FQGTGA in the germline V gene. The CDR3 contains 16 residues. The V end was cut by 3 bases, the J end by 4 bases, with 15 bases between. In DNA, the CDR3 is TGTGCCAGCAGCTTGTATGGGGGGCCGGGCACCGGGGAGCTGTTTTTT. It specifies CASSLYGGPGTGELFF.

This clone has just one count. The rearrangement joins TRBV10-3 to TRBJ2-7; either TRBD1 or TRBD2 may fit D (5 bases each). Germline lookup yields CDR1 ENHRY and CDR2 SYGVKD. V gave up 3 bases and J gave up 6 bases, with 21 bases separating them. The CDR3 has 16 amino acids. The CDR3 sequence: CAISDPNRDGGREQYF. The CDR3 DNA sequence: TGTGCCATCAGTGATCCGAACCGGGACGGCGGGCGCGAGCAGTACTTC.

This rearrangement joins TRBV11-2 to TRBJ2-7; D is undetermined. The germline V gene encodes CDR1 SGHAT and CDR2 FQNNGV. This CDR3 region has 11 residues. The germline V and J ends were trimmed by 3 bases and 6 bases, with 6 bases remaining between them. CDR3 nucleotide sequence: TGTGCCAGCAGCTTCCTGAGCGAGCAGTACTTC. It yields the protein CASSFLSEQYF. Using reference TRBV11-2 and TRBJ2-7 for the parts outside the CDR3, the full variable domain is EAGVAQSPRYKIIEKRQSVAFWCNPISGHATLYWYQQILGQGPKLLIQFQNNGVVDDSQLPKDRFSAERLKGVDSTLKIQPAKLEDSAVYLCASSFLSEQYFGPGTRLTVT.